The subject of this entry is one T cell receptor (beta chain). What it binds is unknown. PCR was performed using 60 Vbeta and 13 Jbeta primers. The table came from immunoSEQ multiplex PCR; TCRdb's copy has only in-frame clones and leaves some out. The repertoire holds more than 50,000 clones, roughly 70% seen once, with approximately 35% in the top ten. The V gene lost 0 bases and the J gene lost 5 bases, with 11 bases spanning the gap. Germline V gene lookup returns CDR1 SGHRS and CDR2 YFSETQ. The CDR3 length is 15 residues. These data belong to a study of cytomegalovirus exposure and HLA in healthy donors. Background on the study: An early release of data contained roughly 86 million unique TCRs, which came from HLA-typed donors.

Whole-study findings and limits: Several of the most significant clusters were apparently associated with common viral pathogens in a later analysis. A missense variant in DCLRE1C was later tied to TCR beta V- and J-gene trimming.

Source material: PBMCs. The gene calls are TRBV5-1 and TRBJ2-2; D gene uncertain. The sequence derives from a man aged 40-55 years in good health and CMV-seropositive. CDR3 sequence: CASSLGAPMTGELFF. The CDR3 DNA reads TGCGCCAGCAGCTTGGGAGCCCCGATGACCGGGGAGCTGTTTTTT.